One and the same sample provided the 13 T cell receptor beta chains below, sequenced in a study of blood T cell repertoires in COVID-19. Profiling relied on immunoSEQ multiplex PCR, and the TCRdb table lists in-frame clones only, not all of them. Of roughly 200,000 clones detected, 88% appear once; the ten largest clones hold 1.6%. What was sequenced was peripheral blood. These receptors originate from a man between 18 and 35 years old with active or convalescent COVID-19.

The gene calls are TRBV19 and TRBJ2-7; TRBD2 agrees at 11 bases. Looked up from germline, CDR1 is LNHDA and CDR2 is SQIVND (reference sequence). The length of the CDR3 is 14 residues. The V segment lost 5 bases and the J segment 6 bases; nucleotides outside the gene matches: 6. This CDR3 reads CASSLLAGGLEQYF. The CDR3 nucleotides are TGTGCCAGTAGTCTCCTAGCGGGGGGCCTCGAGCAGTACTTC.

This clone appeared once. CDR3 sequence (DNA): TGCGCCAGCAGCCCTTGGACAGGGGCAGACACCGGGGAGCTGTTTTTT. This translates into CASSPWTGADTGELFF. The rearrangement uses TRBV5-1 and TRBJ2-2; 9 nucleotides line up with TRBD1. This CDR3 has 16 amino acids. CDR1 is SGHRS and CDR2 is YFSETQ in the germline V gene. V lost 4 bases and J lost 3; bases outside the gene matches: 7.

The V call is TRBV5-8, the J call TRBJ2-3; 10 positions match TRBD2. The ends lost 3 bases at V and 1 base at J; junction bases unmatched: 8. The CDR3 has 17 residues. From germline, CDR1 is SGHTS and CDR2 YDEGEE. CDR3 region: CASSWRTGTSGTDTQYF. CDR3 sequence (DNA): TGTGCCAGCAGCTGGAGAACCGGGACTAGCGGCACAGATACGCAGTATTTT.

The sample holds one count of this clone. The rearrangement links TRBV19 to TRBJ2-1, with no clear D. The CDR3 is made up of 14 amino acids. CDR1 is LNHDA, CDR2 SQIVND, per germline (reference sequence). Trimming stripped 6 bases from V and 2 bases from J, with 11 bases between. As DNA, the CDR3 is TGTGCCAGTAGCGCCTCGGCGGCCTACAATGAGCAGTTCTTC. It encodes CASSASAAYNEQFF.

The chain carries TRBV2 and TRBJ2-1; 11 bases are shared with TRBD2. This CDR3 has 13 residues. Germline assignment: CDR1 SNHLY and CDR2 FYNNEI. V lost 10 bases and J lost 5; bases outside the gene matches: 4. CDR3 bases: TGTGCCAACCTAGCGGGGGGAGACAATGAGCAGTTCTTC. Its translation is CANLAGGDNEQFF.

This sequence joins TRBV3-1 (or the pseudogene TRBV3-2) and TRBJ2-1; 9 nucleotides line up with TRBD2. V lost 1 base to trimming and J lost 0 bases; unmatched junction nucleotides: 7. Germline V CDR1 and CDR2: LGHDT, YNNKEL (reference sequence). The CDR3 runs to 18 residues. CDR3 DNA: TGTGCCAGCAGCCAAGGGTTAGCGGGGGCCGCCTCCTACAATGAGCAGTTCTTC. Its protein is CASSQGLAGAASYNEQFF.

The J gene is TRBJ1-2, the V gene TRBV27; D is unclear. Germline lookup yields CDR1 MNHEY and CDR2 SMNVEV (reference sequence). The CDR3 is made up of 13 amino acids. Trimming left V 6 bases short and J 8 bases short, with 16 bases between. CDR3 bases: TGTGCCAGCAGCCACAAATCCAGCGCGGGCTACACCTTC. It codes for CASSHKSSAGYTF.

This chain links TRBV6-2 or TRBV6-3 with TRBJ2-3, with D maybe TRBD1 (5 bases). This CDR3 comprises 17 residues. The germline gives CDR1 MNHEY, CDR2 SVGEGT. Trimming stripped 3 bases from V and 0 bases from J, with 16 bases between. In DNA, the CDR3 is TGTGCCAGCAGTTATATTTCTCGGCAGGGAAGCACAGATACGCAGTATTTT. Its translation: CASSYISRQGSTDTQYF.

The CDR3 region has the DNA TGTGCCACCAGCAGGGGCCGGGACATTAGCAATCAGCCCCAGCATTTT. Amino acids: CATSRGRDISNQPQHF. The V call is TRBV15, the J call TRBJ1-5; a possible D gene is TRBD1 (6 bases). Germline CDR1 is LNHNV and CDR2 is YYDKDF (reference sequence). This CDR3 is built from 16 residues. V gave up 3 bases and J gave up 0 bases, with 12 bases separating them.

V usage is TRBV5-5 and J usage is TRBJ2-5; 7 bases align to TRBD2. There are 15 residues in the CDR3. J was trimmed by 2 bases and V by 0 bases; bases with no gene match: 4. Germline assignment: CDR1 SGHKS and CDR2 YYEKEE (reference sequence). DNA for the CDR3: TGTGCCAGCAGCTTGGCCACGGGAGGTCAAGAGACCCAGTACTTC. It yields the protein CASSLATGGQETQYF.

The V call is TRBV2, the J call TRBJ2-1; weak D call: TRBD1 (7 bases). Germline values: CDR1 SNHLY, CDR2 FYNNEI. This CDR3 is built from 14 residues. The germline V and J ends were trimmed by 7 bases and 8 bases, with 18 bases remaining between them. The chain's CDR3 is CASKEGAVGDEQFF. The CDR3 bases are TGTGCCAGCAAGGAGGGGGCGGTAGGGGATGAGCAGTTCTTC.

The gene calls are TRBV10-3 and TRBJ1-1; perhaps TRBD1 as D (5 bases). CDR1 is ENHRY, CDR2 SYGVKD, per germline. Trimming shortened V by 0 bases and J by 0 bases, and 14 bases separated the two germline ends. This CDR3 region has 17 residues. The CDR3 nucleotides are TGTGCCATCAGTGAGTCGGGAGGGTGGGGGTTGAACACTGAAGCTTTCTTT. The encoded protein is CAISESGGWGLNTEAFF.

V is TRBV2 and J is TRBJ2-5; 7 bases are a match to TRBD2. The CDR3 runs to 16 residues. Germline lookup yields CDR1 SNHLY and CDR2 FYNNEI. With 2 bases clipped from V and 6 bases from J, the junction kept 12 bases outside the gene matches. CDR3 DNA sequence: TGTGCCAGCAGTGAACGAGGACTAGGGGCGTCGCAGACCCAGTACTTC. This encodes CASSERGLGASQTQYF.